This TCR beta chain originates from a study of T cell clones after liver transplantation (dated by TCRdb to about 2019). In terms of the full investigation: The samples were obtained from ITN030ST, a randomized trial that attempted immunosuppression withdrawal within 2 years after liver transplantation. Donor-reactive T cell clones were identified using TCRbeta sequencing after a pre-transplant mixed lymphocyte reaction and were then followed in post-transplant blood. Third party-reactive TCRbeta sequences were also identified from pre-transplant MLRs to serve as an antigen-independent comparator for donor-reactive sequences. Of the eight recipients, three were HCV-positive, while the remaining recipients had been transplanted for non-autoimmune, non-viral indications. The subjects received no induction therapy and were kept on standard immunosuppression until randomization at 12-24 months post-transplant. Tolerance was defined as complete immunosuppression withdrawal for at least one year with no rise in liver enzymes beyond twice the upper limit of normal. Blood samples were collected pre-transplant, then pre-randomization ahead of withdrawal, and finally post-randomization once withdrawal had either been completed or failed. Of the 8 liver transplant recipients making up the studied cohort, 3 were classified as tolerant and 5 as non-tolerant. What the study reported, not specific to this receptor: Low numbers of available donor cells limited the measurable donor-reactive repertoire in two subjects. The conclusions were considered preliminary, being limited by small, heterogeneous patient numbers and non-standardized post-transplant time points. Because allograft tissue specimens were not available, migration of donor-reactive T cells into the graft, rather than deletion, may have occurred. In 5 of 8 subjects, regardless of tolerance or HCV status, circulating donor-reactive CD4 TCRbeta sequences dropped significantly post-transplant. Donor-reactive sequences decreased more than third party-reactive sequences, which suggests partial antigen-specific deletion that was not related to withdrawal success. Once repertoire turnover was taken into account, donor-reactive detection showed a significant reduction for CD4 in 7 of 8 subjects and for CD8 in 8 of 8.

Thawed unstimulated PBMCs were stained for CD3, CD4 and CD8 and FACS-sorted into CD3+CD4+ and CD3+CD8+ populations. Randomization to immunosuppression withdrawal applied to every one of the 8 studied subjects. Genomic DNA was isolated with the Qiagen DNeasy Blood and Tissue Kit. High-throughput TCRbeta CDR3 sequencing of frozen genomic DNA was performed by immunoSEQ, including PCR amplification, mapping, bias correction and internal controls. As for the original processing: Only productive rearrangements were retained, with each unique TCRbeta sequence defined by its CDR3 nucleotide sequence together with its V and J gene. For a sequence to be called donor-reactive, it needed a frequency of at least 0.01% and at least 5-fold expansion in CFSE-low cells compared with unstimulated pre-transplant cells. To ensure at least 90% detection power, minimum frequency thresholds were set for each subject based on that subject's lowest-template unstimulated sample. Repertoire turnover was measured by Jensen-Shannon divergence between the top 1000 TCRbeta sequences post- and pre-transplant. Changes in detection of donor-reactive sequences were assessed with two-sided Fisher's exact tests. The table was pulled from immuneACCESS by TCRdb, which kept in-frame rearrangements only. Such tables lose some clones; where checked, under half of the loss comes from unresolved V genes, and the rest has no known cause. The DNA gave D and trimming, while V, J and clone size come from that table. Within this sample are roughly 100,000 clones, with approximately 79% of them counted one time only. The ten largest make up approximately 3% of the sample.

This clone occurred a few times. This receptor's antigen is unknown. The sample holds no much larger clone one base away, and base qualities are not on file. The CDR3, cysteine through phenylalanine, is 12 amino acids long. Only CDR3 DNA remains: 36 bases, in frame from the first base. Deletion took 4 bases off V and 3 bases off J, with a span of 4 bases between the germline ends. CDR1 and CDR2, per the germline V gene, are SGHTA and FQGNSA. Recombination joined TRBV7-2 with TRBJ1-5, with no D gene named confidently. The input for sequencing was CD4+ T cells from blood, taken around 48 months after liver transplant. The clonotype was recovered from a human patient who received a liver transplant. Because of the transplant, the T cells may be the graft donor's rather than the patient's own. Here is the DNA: TGTGCCAGCAGCTCTGACAATCAGCCCCAGCATTTT. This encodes CASSSDNQPQHF.